A single sample is the source of the 24 T cell receptor beta chains below, sequenced in a study of T cell changes during pregnancy in multiple sclerosis. Measured with immunoSEQ multiplex PCR; TCRdb has only the in-frame clones, and not every one. The sample holds about 50,000 clones; approximately 94% are singletons and the top ten take around 0.31%. The material was CD4+ T cells from peripheral blood mononuclear cells, obtained in the third trimester of pregnancy. These receptors were collected from a female donor with multiple sclerosis, enrolled in a pregnancy study.

This sequence joins TRBV15 and TRBJ2-7, with 10 bases fitting TRBD1. Trimming cost V 0 bases and J 3 bases; bases outside gene matches: 8. The CDR3 covers 17 residues. Germline CDR1 LNHNV, CDR2 YYDKDF (reference sequence). The CDR3 region has the DNA TGTGCCACCAGCAGAGATGCCGACAGGGGGCAGATCTACGAGCAGTACTTC. Translated, it gives CATSRDADRGQIYEQYF.

The V call is TRBV18, the J call TRBJ2-1; TRBD2 matches 14 bases. Per germline, CDR1 KGHSH and CDR2 LQKENI. The CDR3 contains 15 residues. The ends lost 6 bases at V and 5 bases at J; junction bases unmatched: 3. In DNA, the CDR3 is TGTGCCAGCTCGCTGGGACTAGCGGGAGACAATGAGCAGTTCTTC. It yields the protein CASSLGLAGDNEQFF.

The chain uses TRBV28 and TRBJ1-1, with 11 bases aligning to TRBD1. The V gene end was trimmed by 5 bases and the J gene end by 6 bases; junction bases not matched to a gene: 11. Germline assignment: CDR1 MDHEN and CDR2 SYDVKM. This CDR3 has 16 amino acids. This CDR3 reads CASSDPGPGQGAEAFF. CDR3 DNA sequence: TGTGCCAGCAGTGACCCGGGACCGGGACAGGGGGCTGAAGCTTTCTTT.

This clone appeared once. The J gene is TRBJ2-7, the V gene TRBV29-1; TRBD2 aligns across 7 bases. The germline V gene has CDR1 SQVTM and CDR2 ANQGSEA. Losses at the gene ends were 4 bases for V and 0 bases for J; bases not matched to a gene: 6. The CDR3 is 14 residues long. The CDR3 protein is CSVATSASSYEQYF. The DNA for the CDR3 is TGCAGCGTTGCTACTAGCGCGAGCTCCTACGAGCAGTACTTC.

The chain links TRBV21-1 to TRBJ2-1; the table gives TRBD2 as D, unverified against the DNA. TRBV21-1 represents a pseudogene. This CDR3 spans 20 amino acids. DNA of the CDR3: TGTGCCAGCAGCAAAGTTTCGATGTCTAGCGGGAGGTCCACCTACAATGAGCAGTTCTTC. Translating gives CASSKVSMSSGRSTYNEQFF.

The chain carries TRBV28 and TRBJ2-7, with 7 bases that match TRBD2. The CDR3 is made up of 16 amino acids. V gave up 5 bases and J gave up 7 bases; unmatched junction bases: 17. Per germline, CDR1 MDHEN and CDR2 SYDVKM. Here the CDR3 reads CASSASHGTTYVEQYF. CDR3 bases: TGTGCCAGCAGTGCCTCTCACGGGACTACCTACGTAGAGCAGTACTTC.

The chain links TRBV6-1 to TRBJ2-3; tentative D call: TRBD1 (5 bases). The CDR3 contains 15 residues. Trimming pared 9 bases from V and 4 bases from J, leaving 20 bases between. CDR1 and CDR2 from the germline V gene are MNHNS and SASEGT. The CDR3 DNA reads as TGTGCCAGTGCTGGCAGGGTGGCCTTGGCAGATACGCAGTATTTT. Its protein is CASAGRVALADTQYF.

This chain connects TRBV5-4 to TRBJ2-7; TRBD1 agrees at 7 bases. Germline-derived CDR1 and CDR2 are SGHNT and YYREEE (reference sequence). The CDR3 loop spans 14 amino acids. J lost 4 bases, V lost 1 base, and 5 bases had no gene match. CDR3: CASSLKGGGYEQYF. The CDR3 DNA follows: TGTGCCAGCAGCTTGAAAGGGGGCGGGTACGAGCAGTACTTC.

The count of this clone is one. The V gene is TRBV7-8, the J gene TRBJ1-2; D not certain. V lost 5 bases and J lost 4, with 14 bases in between. The CDR3 runs to 14 residues. Germline V lookup: CDR1 SGHVS, CDR2 FQNEAQ. The CDR3: CASSPTSAGYGYTF. The DNA for the CDR3 is TGTGCCAGCAGCCCGACAAGTGCGGGCTATGGCTACACCTTC.

The chain joins TRBV5-1 to TRBJ1-1; 11 bases are shared with TRBD1. J was trimmed by 11 bases and V by 4 bases; bases with no gene match: 7. The CDR3 contains 13 residues. In germline, CDR1 is SGHRS, CDR2 YFSETQ. CDR3 amino acids: CASSVGQGATAFF. The CDR3 DNA reads as TGCGCCAGCAGCGTAGGACAGGGGGCTACGGCTTTCTTT.

The J gene is TRBJ2-2, the V gene TRBV5-1; 10 bases align to TRBD1. Germline-derived CDR1 and CDR2 are SGHRS and YFSETQ. The CDR3 runs 16 residues. V was clipped by 3 bases and J by 6 bases; unmatched bases: 8. The CDR3 loop reads CASSYGTGDPAGELFF. For the CDR3, the DNA is TGCGCCAGCAGCTACGGGACAGGGGATCCGGCCGGGGAGCTGTTTTTT.

This chain links TRBV7-6 with TRBJ2-7; 8 bases are shared with TRBD2. This CDR3 is built from 19 residues. Germline V gene sequence: CDR1 SGHVS, CDR2 FNYEAQ. The V and J ends lost 1 base and 0 bases, in that order; junction bases with no gene match: 14. The CDR3, as DNA: TGTGCCAGCAGCTTAGATGGTGCAACGACGGGGGGGAGCTCCTACGAGCAGTACTTC. Amino acid sequence: CASSLDGATTGGSSYEQYF.

This rearrangement joins TRBV29-1 to TRBJ1-1; TRBD1 matches at 8 bases. The V segment lost 4 bases and the J segment 7 bases; nucleotides outside the gene matches: 2. Germline V lookup: CDR1 SQVTM, CDR2 ANQGSEA. The CDR3 has 11 residues. This CDR3 is CSVGQGYEAFF. In nucleotides, the CDR3 is TGCAGCGTTGGACAGGGGTATGAAGCTTTCTTT. The whole variable domain, filled in from reference TRBV29-1 and TRBJ1-1, reads SAVISQKPSRDICQRGTSLTIQCQVDSQVTMMFWYRQQPGQSLTLIATANQGSEATYESGFVIDKFPISRPNLTFSTLTVSNMSPEDSSIYLCSVGQGYEAFFGQGTRLTVV.

The chain recombines TRBV5-1 with TRBJ1-4, with a tentative D call TRBD1 (6 bases). V lost 4 bases, J lost 8 bases, and 21 bases lay in between. In germline, CDR1 is SGHRS, CDR2 YFSETQ. This CDR3 is 16 amino acids long. CDR3 coding DNA: TGCGCCAGCAGCAGCCAATCTACAGGGTATGGGGAAAAACTGTTTTTT. Translation: CASSSQSTGYGEKLFF.

The V call is TRBV2, the J call TRBJ2-7; 8 bases align to TRBD1. The length of the CDR3 is 14 residues. Germline-derived CDR1 and CDR2 are SNHLY and FYNNEI. The J segment lost 2 bases and the V segment lost 8 bases, leaving 8 bases of the junction unmatched. The CDR3 sequence: CASQQDRVAYEQYF. DNA of the CDR3: TGTGCCAGCCAGCAGGACAGGGTAGCCTACGAGCAGTACTTC.

The V and J genes are TRBV5-4 and TRBJ1-1; no clear D gene. CDR1 is SGHNT and CDR2 is YYREEE in the germline V gene (reference sequence). V shed 1 base and J shed 6 bases, with 16 bases lying between them. The CDR3 length is 15 residues. CDR3 protein: CASSLPKQRFAEAFF. In DNA, the CDR3 is TGTGCCAGCAGCTTGCCGAAACAGAGATTCGCTGAAGCTTTCTTT.

This clone was seen a single time. The chain recombines TRBV4-1 with TRBJ2-1; D is undetermined. The CDR3 contains 12 residues. V was shortened by 4 bases and J by 6 bases, with 7 bases between the two germline ends. Germline CDR1 reads MGHRA; CDR2 reads YSYEKL. The CDR3 sequence: CASSPNGNEQFF. In DNA form, the CDR3 reads TGCGCCAGCAGCCCAAACGGCAATGAGCAGTTCTTC.

The chain couples TRBV19 to TRBJ2-3; 8 positions agree with TRBD1. J lost 0 bases, V lost 2 bases, and 7 bases had no gene match. This CDR3 is 17 amino acids long. The germline CDR1 and CDR2 sequences are LNHDA and SQIVND (reference sequence). CDR3 nucleotides: TGTGCCAGTAGTATAATCGGGACAGGTTCTAGCACAGATACGCAGTATTTT. The encoded protein is CASSIIGTGSSTDTQYF. The full variable domain, in which reference TRBV19 and TRBJ2-3 provide the parts outside the CDR3, is DGGITQSPKYLFRKEGQNVTLSCEQNLNHDAMYWYRQDPGQGLRLIYYSQIVNDFQKGDIAEGYSVSREKKESFPLTVTSAQKNPTAFYLCASSIIGTGSSTDTQYFGPGTRLTVL.

The chain is built from TRBV19 and TRBJ1-1; 10 positions agree with TRBD1. Looked up from germline, CDR1 is LNHDA and CDR2 is SQIVND (reference sequence). CDR3 size: 18 residues. With 5 bases clipped from V and 5 bases from J, the junction kept 17 bases outside the gene matches. The CDR3 DNA reads as TGTGCCAGTAGTCAACTTCCCCCGTCGAGGACAGGGGGAACTGAAGCTTTCTTT. Its protein is CASSQLPPSRTGGTEAFF.

J is TRBJ2-7 and V is TRBV4-3, with 13 bases that match TRBD2. In germline, CDR1 is LGHNA, CDR2 YSLEER. This CDR3 has 15 residues. V lost 3 bases and J lost 7; bases outside the gene matches: 6. The CDR3 loop is CASSHGTSGAEEQYF. DNA for the CDR3: TGCGCCAGCAGCCATGGGACTAGCGGGGCGGAAGAGCAGTACTTC.

This chain uses TRBV11-2 with TRBJ2-2; 11 nucleotides align to TRBD2. CDR3 length: 17 amino acids. In germline, CDR1 is SGHAT, CDR2 FQNNGV. V was clipped by 3 bases and J by 5 bases; unmatched bases: 8. The CDR3 here is CASSFPTSGTGTGELFF. The DNA for the CDR3 is TGTGCCAGCAGCTTCCCGACTAGCGGGACCGGGACCGGGGAGCTGTTTTTT.

This clone was detected once. V gene TRBV6-5 combines with J gene TRBJ1-3; no clear D. The CDR3 has 15 residues. V dropped 0 bases and J dropped 0 bases, with 6 bases sitting between them. Germline lookup yields CDR1 MNHEY and CDR2 SVGAGI. This CDR3 reads CASSYSRNSGNTIYF. The CDR3 DNA reads TGTGCCAGCAGTTACTCGAGAAACTCTGGAAACACCATATATTTT.

Comment on this clone: An end of the junction does not agree with germline; a read error may underlie this. The J gene is TRBJ1-6, the V gene TRBV7-6; D is unclear. The CDR3 covers 12 residues. Per germline, CDR1 SGHVS and CDR2 FNYEAQ. CDR3 sequence: CASSSNNSPLHF. Written as DNA, the CDR3 is TGTGCCAGCAGCTCCAATAATTCACCCCTCCACTTT.

The gene calls are TRBV5-1 and TRBJ1-1; 8 bases agree with TRBD1. From germline, CDR1 is SGHRS and CDR2 YFSETQ. V dropped 4 bases and J dropped 4; count of bases not matched to a gene: 3. The CDR3 is 13 residues long. In DNA form, the CDR3 reads TGCGCCAGCAGCGTTGACAGGGGCACTGAAGCTTTCTTT. Translation gives CASSVDRGTEAFF.